A single T cell receptor beta chain is shown here with its context. Its antigen has not been determined. Base qualities are not recorded, but no much larger clone differs from it by a single base. The germline V gene encodes CDR1 MNHNS and CDR2 SASEGT. V was cut back by 7 bases and J by 3 bases, leaving a gap of 13 bases between them. The CDR3 goes from the cysteine to the phenylalanine over 14 residues. Only the CDR3 DNA stays, 42 bases, in frame from base 1. This entry is derived from a study of T-cell reconstitution after alpha-beta-depleted transplantation in children (dated by TCRdb to the mid-2010s). Describing the broader study: Using TCR repertoire profiling, the study followed T-cell immune reconstitution in a quantitative way in children after TCRalphabeta/CD19-depleted allogeneic hematopoietic cell transplantation. What the work shows at the level of the full study, not this receptor alone: Over the following months the frequencies of hyperexpanded clones went down, and after one year T-cell counts and TCRbeta diversity were mostly credited to newly produced T cells. The high TCRbeta diversity at day 60 in some patients was ascribed to recipient T cells and intrathymic progenitors that had survived conditioning. The apparently early recovery of alphabetaT-cell counts about two months after transplant reportedly depended on only several hundred rapidly expanded clones that came from non-depleted graft cells.

The sample's treatment or condition label, decoded: allogeneic hematopoietic cell transplantation with graft depleted of TCRalphabeta T cells and CD19 B cells. TCRalphabeta/CD19-depleted allogeneic hematopoietic cell grafts were given to the transplant recipients, all of whom were children. Library construction relied on PCR. The listed sequencing device is Illumina HiSeq 2500. Molecular barcoding was employed in the preparation of TCR libraries, with unique molecular identifiers being used to normalize TCRbeta repertoire quantification. In-frame beta chains were kept once TCRdb had trimmed the public reads at Q25 with fastp and called clones with MiXCR. Records with the same CDR3 protein are collapsed into one entry carrying the most frequent genes and DNA. The sample yields about 500,000 distinct CDR3 sequences; roughly 10% were counted once. 12% to 15% of the sample belongs to the ten largest clones.

This sequence was found in a female patient between 2 and 15 years old who had a stem cell transplant for aplastic anemia, so the T cells may come from the graft donor. Sequencing used PBMCs, mostly from graft donor cells, obtained 180 days after TCRalphabeta/CD19-depleted stem cell transplant. Rearrangement joined TRBV6-1 to TRBJ1-5; no D gene is confidently identified. The CDR3 amino acid sequence is: CASTRLGPNQPQHF. The sequence in DNA is TGTGCCAGCACCAGGTTGGGTCCCAATCAGCCCCAGCATTTT.